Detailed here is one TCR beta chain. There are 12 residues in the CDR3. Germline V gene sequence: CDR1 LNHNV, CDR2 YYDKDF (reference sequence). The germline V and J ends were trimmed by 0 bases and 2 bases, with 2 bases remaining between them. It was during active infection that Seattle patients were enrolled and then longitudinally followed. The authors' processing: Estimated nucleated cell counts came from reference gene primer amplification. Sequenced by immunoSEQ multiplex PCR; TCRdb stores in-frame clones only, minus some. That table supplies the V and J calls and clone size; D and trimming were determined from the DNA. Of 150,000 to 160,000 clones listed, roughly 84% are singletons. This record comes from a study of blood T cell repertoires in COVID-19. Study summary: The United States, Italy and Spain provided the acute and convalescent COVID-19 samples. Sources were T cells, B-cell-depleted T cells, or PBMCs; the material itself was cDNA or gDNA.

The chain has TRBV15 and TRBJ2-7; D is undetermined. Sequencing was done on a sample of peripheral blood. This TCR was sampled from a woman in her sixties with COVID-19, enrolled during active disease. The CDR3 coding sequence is TGTGCCACCAGCAGAGACACCTACGAGCAGTACGTC. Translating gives CATSRDTYEQYV.